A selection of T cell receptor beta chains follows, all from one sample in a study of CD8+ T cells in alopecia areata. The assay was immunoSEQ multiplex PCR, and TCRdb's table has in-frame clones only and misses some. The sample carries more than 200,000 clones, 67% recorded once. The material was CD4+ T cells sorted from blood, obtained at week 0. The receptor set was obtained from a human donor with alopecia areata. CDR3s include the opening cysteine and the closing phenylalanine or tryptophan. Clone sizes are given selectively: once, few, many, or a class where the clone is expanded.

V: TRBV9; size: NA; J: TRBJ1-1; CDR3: CASSVEVNTEAFF
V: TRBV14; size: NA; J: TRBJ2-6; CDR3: CASSRPLAGGRSGANVLTF
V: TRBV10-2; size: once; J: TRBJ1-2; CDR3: CASSVASYGYTF
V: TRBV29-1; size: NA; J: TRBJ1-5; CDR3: CSVGGGSNQPQHF
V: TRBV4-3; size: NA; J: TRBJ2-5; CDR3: CASSRAGSQETQYF
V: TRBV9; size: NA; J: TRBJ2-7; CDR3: CASSSRQILFYEQYF
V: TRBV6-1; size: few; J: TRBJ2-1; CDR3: CASSGGRDDEQFF
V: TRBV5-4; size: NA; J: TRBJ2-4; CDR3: CASSLEGSAKNIQYF
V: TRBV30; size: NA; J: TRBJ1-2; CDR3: CASPGTGDYGYTF
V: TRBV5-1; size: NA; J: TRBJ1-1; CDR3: CASSPEGDTEAFF
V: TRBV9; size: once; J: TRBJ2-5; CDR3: CASSTRGEGQETQYF
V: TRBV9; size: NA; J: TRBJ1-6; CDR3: CASSVAQGNSPLHF
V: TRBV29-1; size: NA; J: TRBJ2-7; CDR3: CSAPYEQYF
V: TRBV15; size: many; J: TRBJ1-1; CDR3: CATSRAILVGGTEAFF
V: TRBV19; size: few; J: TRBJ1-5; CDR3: CASTSDTWNQPQHF